This passage covers 24 T cell receptor beta chains from one sample sequenced in a study of identical twins' blood T cells (dated by TCRdb to the early 2010s). The library was made by 5' RACE. The instrument given in TCRdb is Illumina Genome Analyzer IIx. TCRdb ran its own pipeline on the public reads, namely fastp trimming at Q25 and MiXCR clone calling, and kept in-frame beta chains. Merged by CDR3 protein, the rows form single entries marked with the most common genes and DNA. Within this sample are a few hundred thousand distinct CDR3 sequences, with approximately 30% of them counted one time only. The ten most abundant clones make up 6% to 7% of the sample. The sequenced sample was PBMCs. Receptors were obtained from a woman aged 18 to 55 in good health.

This clonotype was picked up a small number of times. CDR3 bases: TGTGCCAGCAGCGCCGCGAGGTCAGAGACCCAGTACTTC. This gives the protein CASSAARSETQYF. This chain connects TRBV28 to TRBJ2-5; D not certain. V dropped 6 bases and J dropped 4 bases, with 12 bases sitting between them. Germline CDR1 is MDHEN and CDR2 is SYDVKM. The CDR3 length is 13 residues.

The chain carries TRBV12-3 or TRBV12-4 and TRBJ2-3; either TRBD1 or TRBD2 may fit D (5 bases each). The CDR3 has 13 residues. V dropped 2 bases and J dropped 15 bases, with 18 bases sitting between them. CDR3 nucleotide sequence: TGTGCCAGCAGTTTATCATCCGGGACCCTGGAATATTTT. Encoded protein: CASSLSSGTLEYF.

The CDR3 spells CSAEGSGVEQFF. Written as DNA, the CDR3 is TGCAGTGCCGAGGGGTCTGGAGTTGAGCAGTTCTTC. The chain couples TRBV20-1 to TRBJ2-1; possibly TRBD1 or TRBD2 for D (5 bases each). V lost 6 bases and J lost 9, with 15 bases in between. The CDR3 totals 12 residues. Germline lookup yields CDR1 DFQATT and CDR2 SNEGSKA (reference sequence).

V gene TRBV11-2 combines with J gene TRBJ1-6, with 11 bases matching TRBD1. CDR1 is SGHAT and CDR2 is FQNNGV in the germline V gene. This CDR3 is built from 16 residues. V was pared by 5 bases and J by 10 bases, with 10 bases of the junction left unmatched. CDR3 protein: CASSLIGGQGGSPLHF. The CDR3 DNA reads as TGTGCCAGCAGCCTGATCGGGGGACAGGGGGGATCACCCCTCCACTTT. Supplemented by reference TRBV11-2 and TRBJ1-6, the full variable domain reads EAGVAQSPRYKIIEKRQSVAFWCNPISGHATLYWYQQILGQGPKLLIQFQNNGVVDDSQLPKDRFSAERLKGVDSTLKIQPAKLEDSAVYLCASSLIGGQGGSPLHFGNGTRLTVT.

This clonotype was recorded at least ten times. CDR3 nucleotide sequence: TGCGCCAGCAGCCAAGTAGGGACGGTAAAAAACATTCAGTACTTC. It yields the protein CASSQVGTVKNIQYF. This rearrangement joins TRBV4-1 to TRBJ2-4; perhaps D is TRBD1 or TRBD2 (5 bases each). The V gene lost 1 base and the J gene lost 4 bases, with 11 bases spanning the gap. Germline CDR1 and CDR2: MGHRA and YSYEKL. CDR3 length: 15 residues.

This clonotype was observed many times. The gene calls are TRBV6-6 and TRBJ1-2; TRBD1 matches at 9 bases. This CDR3 has 17 residues. Trimming removed 2 bases from V and 1 base from J; junction bases left unmatched: 8. CDR1 and CDR2 (germline): MNHNY, SVGAGI (reference sequence). The CDR3 is CASSYVGQGTYNYGYTF. DNA of the CDR3: TGTGCCAGCAGTTACGTAGGACAGGGGACATATAACTATGGCTACACCTTC.

The chain carries TRBV28 and TRBJ1-2; D unclear. Germline V lookup: CDR1 MDHEN, CDR2 SYDVKM. Trimming left V 2 bases short and J 5 bases short, with 15 bases between. The CDR3 is 15 amino acids. The CDR3: CASSLHPRRTYGYTF. CDR3 nucleotides: TGTGCCAGCAGTTTACACCCCAGACGGACGTATGGCTACACCTTC.

V and J are TRBV7-2 and TRBJ2-1; D tentatively fits TRBD1 or TRBD2 (5 bases each). Trimming removed 5 bases at V and 9 bases at J, with 23 bases between. CDR1 and CDR2 from the germline V gene are SGHTA and FQGNSA. The CDR3 runs 16 residues. CDR3 sequence reads: CASSRTPGRFVGEQFF. Here the CDR3 DNA reads TGTGCCAGCAGCCGGACCCCGGGACGTTTTGTAGGTGAGCAGTTCTTC.

This clonotype was seen a few times. This chain joins TRBV5-1 and TRBJ2-1, with 10 bases lining up with TRBD2. The CDR3 is 15 residues long. The trim removed 0 bases at V and 9 bases at J, leaving 6 bases unmatched. Per the germline V gene, CDR1 is SGHRS and CDR2 is YFSETQ. Here the CDR3 reads CASSLVIAGGGEQFF. The DNA for the CDR3 is TGCGCCAGCAGCTTGGTGATAGCGGGAGGAGGTGAGCAGTTCTTC.

The chain uses TRBV29-1 and TRBJ1-5; TRBD1 might be the D (5 bases). CDR1 is SQVTM, CDR2 ANQGSEA, per germline. V shed 4 bases and J shed 4 bases, with 8 bases lying between them. This CDR3 is 12 amino acids long. The DNA for the CDR3 is TGCAGCGTTGCACAGGTAAATCAGCCCCAGCATTTT. This translates into CSVAQVNQPQHF.

This clonotype was seen a handful of times. The chain uses TRBV20-1 and TRBJ2-3, with 10 bases that match TRBD2. This CDR3 spans 15 amino acids. V dropped 7 bases and J dropped 6; count of bases not matched to a gene: 13. The germline gives CDR1 DFQATT, CDR2 SNEGSKA (reference sequence). CDR3 nucleotides: TGCAGTGTTGGACAAGCGGGGGGGAAGGGTGATACGCAGTATTTT. Translating gives CSVGQAGGKGDTQYF.

Comment on this clonotype: At one end the junction does not follow the germline gene, possibly because of a read error. The chain has TRBV18 and TRBJ2-3; D not resolved. Germline loops: CDR1 KGHSH, CDR2 LQKENI. This CDR3 contains 13 residues. This CDR3 reads CASPPPSGDTQYF. As DNA, the CDR3 is TGTGCCAGCCCACCCCCCTCTGGAGATACGCAGTATTTT.

This clonotype was observed a handful of times. The chain uses TRBV3-1 and TRBJ2-3; 7 bases are a match to TRBD2. The CDR3 length is 16 residues. Germline V gives CDR1 LGHDT, CDR2 YNNKEL (reference sequence). The V segment lost 1 base and the J segment 2 bases; nucleotides outside the gene matches: 6. This chain's CDR3 is CASSQGSSGFTDTQYF. The CDR3 coding sequence is TGTGCCAGCAGCCAAGGTTCTAGCGGCTTCACAGATACGCAGTATTTT.

This clonotype was picked up a small number of times. V and J are TRBV20-1 and TRBJ2-5; D call uncertain. From germline, CDR1 is DFQATT and CDR2 SNEGSKA (reference sequence). V lost 5 bases to trimming and J lost 5 bases, with 18 bases between them. The CDR3 runs 14 residues. This chain's CDR3 is CSARRRLGRETQYF. CDR3 in DNA: TGCAGTGCTCGTCGACGGTTGGGTCGCGAGACCCAGTACTTC.

This clonotype was seen many times. This chain connects TRBV6-6 to TRBJ1-4; D is uncertain. V was cut by 2 bases and J by 10 bases, with 11 bases left in between. This CDR3 spans 13 amino acids. Germline CDR1 reads MNHNY; CDR2 reads SVGAGI (reference sequence). The CDR3 region has the DNA TGTGCCAGCAGTTACGGGCAGGTGGGAAAACTGTTTTTT. As protein: CASSYGQVGKLFF.

This clonotype has only a few counts. The genes are TRBV10-3 and TRBJ1-1; D is perhaps TRBD1 (5 bases). The V gene's germline CDR1 is ENHRY and CDR2 SYGVKD. Trimming removed 4 bases from V and 3 bases from J, with 12 bases in between. The CDR3 loop spans 14 amino acids. The CDR3 loop is CAISGGSPYTEAFF. CDR3 DNA sequence: TGTGCCATCAGTGGGGGGAGTCCTTACACTGAAGCTTTCTTT.

This clonotype was seen a handful of times. The chain employs TRBV3-1 and TRBJ1-2; D is perhaps TRBD1 (5 bases). CDR1 is LGHDT, CDR2 YNNKEL, per germline (reference sequence). V was trimmed by 3 bases and J by 3 bases, leaving 11 bases between them. This CDR3 contains 14 residues. CDR3 sequence: CASSQGTFYYGYTF. CDR3 nucleotides: TGTGCCAGCAGCCAGGGGACGTTCTACTATGGCTACACCTTC.

This clonotype was seen a handful of times. The CDR3 is CASSPGMGTGELFF. The CDR3 region has the DNA TGCGCCAGCAGCCCAGGGATGGGGACCGGGGAGCTGTTTTTT. The rearrangement joins TRBV5-1 to TRBJ2-2; tentatively, D is TRBD1 (5 bases). CDR3 length: 14 amino acids. Trimming took off 4 bases at V and 5 bases at J, with 12 bases between the two ends. Germline CDR1 is SGHRS and CDR2 is YFSETQ.

V gene TRBV30 combines with J gene TRBJ1-1; D might be TRBD1 (6 bases). V lost 5 bases and J 2 bases, leaving 12 bases between the germline ends. The CDR3 runs 13 residues. The germline CDR1 and CDR2 sequences are GTSNPN and SVGIG (reference sequence). CDR3 residues: CAWEGHRNTEAFF. DNA of the CDR3: TGTGCCTGGGAGGGACACCGAAACACTGAAGCTTTCTTT.

The genes are TRBV27 and TRBJ1-1, with 7 bases matching TRBD1. The CDR3 is 12 residues long. CDR1 is MNHEY and CDR2 is SMNVEV in the germline V gene (reference sequence). The V and J ends lost 4 bases and 8 bases, in that order; junction bases with no gene match: 4. The chain's CDR3 is CASSSYRGEAFF. CDR3 nucleotide sequence: TGTGCCAGCAGTTCCTACAGGGGCGAAGCTTTCTTT.

V gene TRBV6-5 combines with J gene TRBJ1-2, with D tentatively TRBD1 (5 bases). The CDR3 totals 11 residues. Germline CDR1 reads MNHEY; CDR2 reads SVGAGI. V lost 4 bases and J 9 bases, leaving 9 bases between the germline ends. CDR3 loop: CASSSGPSYTF. For the CDR3, the DNA is TGTGCCAGCAGTTCGGGACCTAGCTACACCTTC.

V and J are TRBV12-3 or TRBV12-4 and TRBJ1-1; no clear D. V gave up 3 bases and J gave up 0 bases, with 5 bases separating them. CDR3 length equals 13 residues. The CDR3 coding sequence is TGTGCCAGCAGTTTTAGGTTGAACACTGAAGCTTTCTTT. Residues: CASSFRLNTEAFF.

CDR3 loop: CASSSRQGSSYEQYF. In DNA, the CDR3 is TGTGCCAGCAGCTCTAGACAGGGAAGCTCCTACGAGCAGTACTTC. The chain carries TRBV5-6 and TRBJ2-7; TRBD1 agrees at 7 bases. CDR3 length: 15 amino acids. The ends lost 3 bases at V and 0 bases at J; junction bases unmatched: 6. Germline assignment: CDR1 SGHDT and CDR2 YYEEEE.

The gene calls are TRBV29-1 and TRBJ2-1, with TRBD2 identical over 7 bases. Per the germline V gene, CDR1 is SQVTM and CDR2 is ANQGSEA. CDR3 length: 13 amino acids. With V trimmed by 1 base and J by 9 bases, 6 bases remained unmatched. CDR3 nucleotides: TGCAGCGTTGAAGGGGGGAGGGCGATTGAGCAGTTCTTC. This sequence encodes CSVEGGRAIEQFF.